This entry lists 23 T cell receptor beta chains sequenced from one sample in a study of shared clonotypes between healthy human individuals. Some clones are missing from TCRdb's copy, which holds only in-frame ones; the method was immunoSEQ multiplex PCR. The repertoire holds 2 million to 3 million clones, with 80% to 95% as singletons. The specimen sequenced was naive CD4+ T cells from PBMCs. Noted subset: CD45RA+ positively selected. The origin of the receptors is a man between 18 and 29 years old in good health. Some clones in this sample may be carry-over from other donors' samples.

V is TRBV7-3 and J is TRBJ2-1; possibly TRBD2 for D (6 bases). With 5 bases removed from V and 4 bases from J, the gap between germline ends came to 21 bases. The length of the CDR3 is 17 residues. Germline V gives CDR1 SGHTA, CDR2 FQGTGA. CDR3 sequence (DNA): TGTGCCAGCAGCCAACACCCCAGCGGTGGGGGGTACAATGAGCAGTTCTTC. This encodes CASSQHPSGGGYNEQFF.

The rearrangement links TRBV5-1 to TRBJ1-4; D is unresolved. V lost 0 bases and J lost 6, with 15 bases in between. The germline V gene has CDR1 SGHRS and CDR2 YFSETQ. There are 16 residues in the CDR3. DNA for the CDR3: TGCGCCAGCAGCTTGGGTCCCCAGGCCGCCGATGAAAAACTGTTTTTT. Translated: CASSLGPQAADEKLFF.

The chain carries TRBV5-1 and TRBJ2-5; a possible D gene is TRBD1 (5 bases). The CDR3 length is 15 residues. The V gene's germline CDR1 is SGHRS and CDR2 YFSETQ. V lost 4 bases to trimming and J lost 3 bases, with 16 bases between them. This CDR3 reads CASSRAPGYEETQYF. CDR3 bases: TGCGCCAGCAGCCGGGCCCCAGGGTACGAAGAGACCCAGTACTTC.

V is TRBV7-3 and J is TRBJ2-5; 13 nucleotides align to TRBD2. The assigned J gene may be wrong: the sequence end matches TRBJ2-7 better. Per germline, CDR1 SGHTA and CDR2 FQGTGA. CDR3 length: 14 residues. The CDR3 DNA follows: TGTGCCAGCAGCCAAGGGACTAGCGGGAACGAGCAGTACTTC. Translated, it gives CASSQGTSGNEQYF.

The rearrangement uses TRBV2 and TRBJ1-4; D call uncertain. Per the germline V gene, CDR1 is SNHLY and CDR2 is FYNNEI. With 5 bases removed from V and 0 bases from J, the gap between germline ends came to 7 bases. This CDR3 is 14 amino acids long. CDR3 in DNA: TGTGCCAGCAGTAAAAGCGCAACTAATGAAAAACTGTTTTTT. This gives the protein CASSKSATNEKLFF.

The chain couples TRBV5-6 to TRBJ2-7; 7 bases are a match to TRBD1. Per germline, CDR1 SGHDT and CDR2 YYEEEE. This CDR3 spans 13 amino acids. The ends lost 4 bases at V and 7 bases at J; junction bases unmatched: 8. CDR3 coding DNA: TGTGCCAGCAGCCTGGGACAGTTTATTGAGCAGTACTTC. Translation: CASSLGQFIEQYF.

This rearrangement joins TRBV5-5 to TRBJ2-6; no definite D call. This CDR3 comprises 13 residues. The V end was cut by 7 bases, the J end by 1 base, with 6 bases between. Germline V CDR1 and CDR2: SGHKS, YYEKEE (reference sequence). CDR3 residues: CASWGSGANVLTF. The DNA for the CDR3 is TGTGCCAGCTGGGGATCTGGGGCCAACGTCCTGACTTTC.

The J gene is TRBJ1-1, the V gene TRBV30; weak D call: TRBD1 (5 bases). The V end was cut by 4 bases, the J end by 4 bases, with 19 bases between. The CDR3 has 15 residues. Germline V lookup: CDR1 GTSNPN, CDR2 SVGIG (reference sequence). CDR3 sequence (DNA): TGTGCCTGGATCGCCGGGGTGGGGCGGGGCACTGAAGCTTTCTTT. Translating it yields CAWIAGVGRGTEAFF.

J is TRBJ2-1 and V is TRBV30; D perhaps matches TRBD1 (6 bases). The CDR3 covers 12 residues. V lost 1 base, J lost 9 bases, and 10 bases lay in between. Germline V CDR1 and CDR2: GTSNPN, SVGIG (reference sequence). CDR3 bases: TGTGCCTGGAGTGCTACAGGGTTTGAGCAGTTCTTC. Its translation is CAWSATGFEQFF.

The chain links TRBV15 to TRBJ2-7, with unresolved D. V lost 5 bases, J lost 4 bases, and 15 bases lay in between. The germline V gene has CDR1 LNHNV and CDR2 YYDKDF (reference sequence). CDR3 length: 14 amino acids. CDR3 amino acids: CATSGLGGSYEQYF. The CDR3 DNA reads TGTGCCACCAGCGGCTTGGGCGGATCTTACGAGCAGTACTTC.

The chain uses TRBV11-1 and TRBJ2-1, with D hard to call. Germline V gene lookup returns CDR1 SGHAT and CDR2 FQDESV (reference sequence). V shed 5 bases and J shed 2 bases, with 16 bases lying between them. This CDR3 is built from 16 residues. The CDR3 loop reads CASSPTRQDAYNEQFF. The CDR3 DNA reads TGTGCCAGCAGCCCGACGAGGCAGGACGCCTACAATGAGCAGTTCTTC.

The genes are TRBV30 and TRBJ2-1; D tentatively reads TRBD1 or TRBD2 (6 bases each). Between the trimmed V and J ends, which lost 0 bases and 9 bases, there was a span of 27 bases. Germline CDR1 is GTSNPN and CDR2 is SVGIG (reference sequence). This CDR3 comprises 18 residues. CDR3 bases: TGTGCCTGGAGTGTAATCAGGTCGAGTCGTTGGGGGCGGGGTGAGCAGTTCTTC. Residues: CAWSVIRSSRWGRGEQFF.

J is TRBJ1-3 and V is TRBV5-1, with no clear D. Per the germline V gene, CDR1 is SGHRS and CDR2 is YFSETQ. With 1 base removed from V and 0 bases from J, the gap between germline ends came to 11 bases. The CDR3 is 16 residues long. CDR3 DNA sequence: TGCGCCAGCAGCTTGTTGGACGGTCTCTCTGGAAACACCATATATTTT. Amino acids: CASSLLDGLSGNTIYF. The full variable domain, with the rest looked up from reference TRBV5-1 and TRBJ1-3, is KAGVTQTPRYLIKTRGQQVTLSCSPISGHRSVSWYQQTPGQGLQFLFEYFSETQRNKGNFPGRFSGRQFSNSRSEMNVSTLELGDSALYLCASSLLDGLSGNTIYFGEGSWLTVV.

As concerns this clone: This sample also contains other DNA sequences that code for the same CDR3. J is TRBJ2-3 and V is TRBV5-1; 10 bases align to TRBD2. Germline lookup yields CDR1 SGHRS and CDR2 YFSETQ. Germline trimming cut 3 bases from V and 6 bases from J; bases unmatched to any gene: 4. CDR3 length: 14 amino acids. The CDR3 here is CASSSPGLADTQYF. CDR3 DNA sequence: TGCGCCAGCAGCTCCCCGGGACTAGCGGATACGCAGTATTTT. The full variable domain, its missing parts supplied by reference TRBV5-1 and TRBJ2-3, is KAGVTQTPRYLIKTRGQQVTLSCSPISGHRSVSWYQQTPGQGLQFLFEYFSETQRNKGNFPGRFSGRQFSNSRSEMNVSTLELGDSALYLCASSSPGLADTQYFGPGTRLTVL.

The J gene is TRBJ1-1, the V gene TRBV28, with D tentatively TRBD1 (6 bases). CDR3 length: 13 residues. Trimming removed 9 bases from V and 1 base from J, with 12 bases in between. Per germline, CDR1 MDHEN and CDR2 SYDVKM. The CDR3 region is CARFQGSNTEAFF. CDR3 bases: TGTGCCAGATTTCAGGGGTCGAACACTGAAGCTTTCTTT.

The CDR3 sequence is CASSKGGANNQPQHF. CDR3 nucleotides: TGTGCCAGCAGTAAGGGGGGGGCCAACAATCAGCCCCAGCATTTT. The V and J genes are TRBV25-1 and TRBJ1-5; D possibly corresponds to TRBD1 (6 bases). This CDR3 is 15 amino acids long. Germline-derived CDR1 and CDR2 are MGHDK and SYGVNS. V lost 5 bases, J lost 3 bases, and 14 bases lay in between.

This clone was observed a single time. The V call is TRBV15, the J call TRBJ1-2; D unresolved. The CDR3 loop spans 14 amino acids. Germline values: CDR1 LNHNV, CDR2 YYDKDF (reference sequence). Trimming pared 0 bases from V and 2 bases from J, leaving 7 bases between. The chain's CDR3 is CATSRDAGNYGYTF. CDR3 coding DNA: TGTGCCACCAGCAGAGACGCGGGAAACTATGGCTACACCTTC.

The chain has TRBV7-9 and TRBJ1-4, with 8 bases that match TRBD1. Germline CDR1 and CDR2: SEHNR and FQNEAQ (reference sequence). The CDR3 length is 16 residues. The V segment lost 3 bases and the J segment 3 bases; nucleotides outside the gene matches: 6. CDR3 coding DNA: TGTGCCAGCAGCTTGGACAGGGCTACGGCTAATGAAAAACTGTTTTTT. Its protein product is CASSLDRATANEKLFF.

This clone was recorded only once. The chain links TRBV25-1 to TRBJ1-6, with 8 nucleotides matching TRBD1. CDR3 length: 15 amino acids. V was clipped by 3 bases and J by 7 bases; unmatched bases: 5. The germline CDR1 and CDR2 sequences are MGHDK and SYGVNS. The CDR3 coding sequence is TGTGCCAGCAGTGACCGTACAGGGGGGAATTCACCCCTCCACTTT. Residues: CASSDRTGGNSPLHF.

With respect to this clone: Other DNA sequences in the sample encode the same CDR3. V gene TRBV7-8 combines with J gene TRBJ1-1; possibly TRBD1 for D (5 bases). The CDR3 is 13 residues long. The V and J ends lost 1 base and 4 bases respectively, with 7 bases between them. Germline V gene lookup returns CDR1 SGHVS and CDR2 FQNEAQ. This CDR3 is CASSLGGSTEAFF. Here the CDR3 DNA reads TGTGCCAGCAGCTTAGGGGGGAGCACTGAAGCTTTCTTT.

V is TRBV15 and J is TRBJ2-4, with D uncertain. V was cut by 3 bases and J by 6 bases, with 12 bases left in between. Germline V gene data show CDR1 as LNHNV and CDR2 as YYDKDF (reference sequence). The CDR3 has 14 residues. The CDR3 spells CATSRDTGVNIQYF. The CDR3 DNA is TGTGCCACCAGCAGGGATACCGGAGTAAACATTCAGTACTTC. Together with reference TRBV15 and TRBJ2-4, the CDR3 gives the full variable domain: DAMVIQNPRYQVTQFGKPVTLSCSQTLNHNVMYWYQQKSSQAPKLLFHYYDKDFNNEADTPDNFQSRRPNTSFCFLDIRSPGLGDTAMYLCATSRDTGVNIQYFGAGTRLSVL.

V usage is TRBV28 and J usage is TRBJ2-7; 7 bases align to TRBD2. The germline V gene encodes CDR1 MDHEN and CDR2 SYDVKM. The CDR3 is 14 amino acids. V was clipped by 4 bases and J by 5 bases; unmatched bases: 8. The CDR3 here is CASSSQGGFDEQYF. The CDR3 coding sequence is TGTGCCAGCAGTTCCCAGGGAGGGTTTGACGAGCAGTACTTC.

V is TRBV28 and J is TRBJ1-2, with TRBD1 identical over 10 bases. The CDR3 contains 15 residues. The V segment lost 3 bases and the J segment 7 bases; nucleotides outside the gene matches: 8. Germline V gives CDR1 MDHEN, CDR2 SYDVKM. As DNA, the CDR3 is TGTGCCAGCAGTTTTGACGACAGGGGGCTCCGTGGCTACACCTTC. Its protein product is CASSFDDRGLRGYTF.